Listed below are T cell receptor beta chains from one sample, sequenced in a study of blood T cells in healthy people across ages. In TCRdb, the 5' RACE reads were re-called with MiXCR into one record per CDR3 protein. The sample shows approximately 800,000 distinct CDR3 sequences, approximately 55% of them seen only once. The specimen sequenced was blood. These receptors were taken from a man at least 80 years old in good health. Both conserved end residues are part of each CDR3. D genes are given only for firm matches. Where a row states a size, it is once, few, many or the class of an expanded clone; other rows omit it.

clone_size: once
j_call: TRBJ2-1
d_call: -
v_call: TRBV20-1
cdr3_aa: CSAGGRSSSYNEQFF
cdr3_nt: TGCAGTGCTGGGGGTAGATCGAGCTCCTACAATGAGCAGTTCTTC

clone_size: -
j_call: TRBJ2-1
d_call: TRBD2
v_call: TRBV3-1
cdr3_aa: CASSQSGGSANEQFF
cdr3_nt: TGTGCCAGCAGCCAATCTGGCGGGAGCGCCAATGAGCAGTTCTTC

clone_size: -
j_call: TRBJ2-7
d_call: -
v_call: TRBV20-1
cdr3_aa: CSASLASDEQYF
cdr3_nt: TGCAGTGCTAGTCTGGCTTCCGACGAGCAGTACTTC

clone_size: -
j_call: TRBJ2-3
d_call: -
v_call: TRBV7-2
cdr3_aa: CASSSTGTARTDTQYF
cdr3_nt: TGTGCCAGCAGCTCAACCGGGACTGCCAGGACAGATACGCAGTATTTT

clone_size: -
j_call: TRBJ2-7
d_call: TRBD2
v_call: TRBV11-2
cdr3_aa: CASSPKPGLAGVEQYF
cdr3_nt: TGTGCCAGCAGCCCGAAACCGGGACTAGCGGGAGTCGAGCAGTACTTC

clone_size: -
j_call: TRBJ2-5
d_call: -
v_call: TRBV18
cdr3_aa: CASSAINQGETQYF
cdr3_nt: TGTGCCAGCTCAGCGATCAACCAGGGGGAGACCCAGTACTTC

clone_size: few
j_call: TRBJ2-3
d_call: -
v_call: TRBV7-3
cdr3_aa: CASSLQDTDTQYF
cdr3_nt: TGTGCCAGCAGCCTCCAGGACACAGATACGCAGTATTTT

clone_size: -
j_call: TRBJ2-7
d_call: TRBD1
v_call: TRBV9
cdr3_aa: CASSVAGQGPPYEQYF
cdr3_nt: TGTGCCAGCAGCGTAGCAGGACAGGGCCCTCCCTACGAGCAGTACTTC

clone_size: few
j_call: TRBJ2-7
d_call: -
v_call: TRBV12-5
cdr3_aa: CASGLVLAEQYF
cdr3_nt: TGTGCTAGTGGTTTGGTACTAGCCGAGCAGTACTTC

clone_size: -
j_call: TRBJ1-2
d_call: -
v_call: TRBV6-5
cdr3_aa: CASSLGRTENYGYTF
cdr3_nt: TGTGCCAGCAGTCTAGGGAGGACGGAAAACTATGGCTACACCTTC

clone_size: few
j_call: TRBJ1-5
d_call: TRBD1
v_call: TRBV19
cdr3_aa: CASSTTGGHQPQHF
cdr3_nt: TGTGCCAGTAGTACCACAGGGGGACATCAGCCCCAGCATTTT

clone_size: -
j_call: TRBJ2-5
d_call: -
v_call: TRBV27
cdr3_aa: CASSPVARQETQYF
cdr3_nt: TGTGCCAGCAGTCCTGTGGCACGGCAAGAGACCCAGTACTTC

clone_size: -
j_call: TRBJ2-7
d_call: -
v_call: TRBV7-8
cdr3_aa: CASSPAGWLNYEQYF
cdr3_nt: TGTGCCAGCAGCCCGGCGGGGTGGCTAAACTACGAGCAGTACTTC

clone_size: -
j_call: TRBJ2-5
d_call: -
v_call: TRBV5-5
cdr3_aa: CASSLTMGEETQYF
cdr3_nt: TGTGCCAGCAGCTTGACCATGGGTGAAGAGACCCAGTACTTC

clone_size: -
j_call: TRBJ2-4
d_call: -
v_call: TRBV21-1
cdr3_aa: CANSRQRVEDF
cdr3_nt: TGTGCCAACAGCCGACAGAGAGTAGAGGACTTC

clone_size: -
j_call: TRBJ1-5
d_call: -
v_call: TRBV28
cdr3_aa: CASGLQGPMQHF
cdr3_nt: TGTGCCAGCGGATTACAGGGACCTATGCAGCATTTT

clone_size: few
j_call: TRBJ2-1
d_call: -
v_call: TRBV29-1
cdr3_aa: CSVGGLGGGGDEQFF
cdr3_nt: TGCAGCGTTGGGGGTTTAGGGGGGGGTGGCGATGAGCAGTTCTTC

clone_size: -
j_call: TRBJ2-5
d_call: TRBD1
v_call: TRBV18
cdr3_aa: CASSPTGRQGRVQYF
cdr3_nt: TGTGCCAGCTCACCCACGGGACGACAGGGCAGGGTGCAGTACTTC

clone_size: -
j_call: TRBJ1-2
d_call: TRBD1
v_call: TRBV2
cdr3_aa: CARARGQGNYGYTF
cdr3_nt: TGTGCCAGGGCCCGAGGACAGGGGAACTATGGCTACACCTTC

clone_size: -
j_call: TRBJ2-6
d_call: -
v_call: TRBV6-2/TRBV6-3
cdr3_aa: CASVKSGAGANVLTF
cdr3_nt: TGTGCCAGCGTCAAGTCCGGGGCTGGGGCCAACGTCCTGACTTTC

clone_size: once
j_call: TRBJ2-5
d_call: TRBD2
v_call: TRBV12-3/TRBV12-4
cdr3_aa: CASSLGGVATRETQYF
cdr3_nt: TGTGCCAGCAGTTTGGGAGGGGTGGCGACTCGAGAGACCCAGTACTTC

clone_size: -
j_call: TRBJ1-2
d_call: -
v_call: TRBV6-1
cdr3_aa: CASSPIPGPEGYTF
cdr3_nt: TGTGCCAGCAGCCCGATCCCAGGGCCCGAGGGCTACACCTTC

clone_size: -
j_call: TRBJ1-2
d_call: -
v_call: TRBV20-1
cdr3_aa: CSASGSAPHYGYTF
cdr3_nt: TGCAGTGCTTCCGGGTCCGCCCCTCACTATGGCTACACCTTC

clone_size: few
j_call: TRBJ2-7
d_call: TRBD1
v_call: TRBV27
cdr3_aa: CASSRKGQGDYEQYF
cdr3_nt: TGTGCCAGCAGTCGAAAGGGACAGGGTGACTACGAGCAGTACTTC

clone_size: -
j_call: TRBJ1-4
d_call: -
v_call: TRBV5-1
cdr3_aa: CASSFGQTNEKLFF
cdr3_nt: TGCGCCAGCAGCTTCGGGCAGACTAATGAAAAACTGTTTTTT

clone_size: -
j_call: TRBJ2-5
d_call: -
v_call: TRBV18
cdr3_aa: CASSAETQYF
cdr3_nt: TGTGCCAGCTCAGCGGAGACCCAGTACTTC

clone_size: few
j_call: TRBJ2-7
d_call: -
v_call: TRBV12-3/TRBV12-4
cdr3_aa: CASSLGGGLGEQYF
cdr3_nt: TGTGCCAGCAGTTTAGGTGGGGGGTTGGGGGAGCAGTACTTC

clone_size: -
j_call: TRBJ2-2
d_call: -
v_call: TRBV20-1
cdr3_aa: CSASSNSETRELFF
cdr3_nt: TGCAGTGCATCGAGTAATTCAGAGACGCGGGAGCTGTTTTTT

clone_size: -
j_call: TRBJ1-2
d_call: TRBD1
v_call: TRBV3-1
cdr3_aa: CATQGDELSPSYTF
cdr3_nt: TGTGCCACCCAGGGGGACGAATTATCCCCTAGCTACACCTTC

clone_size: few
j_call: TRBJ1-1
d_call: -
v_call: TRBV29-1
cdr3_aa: CSGRQKLNTEAFF
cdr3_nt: TGCAGCGGTCGACAGAAGTTGAACACTGAAGCTTTCTTT

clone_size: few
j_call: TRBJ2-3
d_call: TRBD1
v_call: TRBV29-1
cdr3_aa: CSVEPKSGQGITDTQYF
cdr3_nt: TGCAGCGTTGAGCCTAAATCGGGACAGGGGATCACAGATACGCAGTATTTT

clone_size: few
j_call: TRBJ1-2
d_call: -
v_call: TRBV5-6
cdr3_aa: CASSLEWGYTF
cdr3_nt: TGTGCCAGCAGCTTGGAGTGGGGCTACACCTTC

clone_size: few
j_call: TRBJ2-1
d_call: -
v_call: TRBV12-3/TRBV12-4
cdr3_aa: CATGRRAIGVDEQFF
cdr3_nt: TGTGCCACGGGCCGCAGGGCGATAGGGGTCGATGAGCAGTTCTTC

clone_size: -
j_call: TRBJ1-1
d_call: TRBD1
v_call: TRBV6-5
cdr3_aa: CASSYSSGTGGGLSTEAFF
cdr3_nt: TGTGCCAGCAGTTACTCGAGTGGGACAGGCGGAGGCTTGAGCACTGAAGCTTTCTTT

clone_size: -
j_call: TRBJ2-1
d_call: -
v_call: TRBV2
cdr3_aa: CASSEPGWSEQFF
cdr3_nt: TGTGCCAGCAGTGAACCTGGATGGTCTGAGCAGTTCTTC

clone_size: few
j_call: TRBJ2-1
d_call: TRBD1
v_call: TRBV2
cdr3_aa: CASSDAVLGQGFDEQFF
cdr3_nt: TGTGCCAGCAGTGACGCGGTTTTAGGACAGGGGTTCGATGAGCAGTTCTTC

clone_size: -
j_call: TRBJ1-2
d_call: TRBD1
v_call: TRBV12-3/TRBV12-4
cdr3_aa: CASSVAPGGPGYTF
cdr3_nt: TGTGCCAGCAGTGTAGCTCCAGGGGGCCCTGGCTACACCTTC

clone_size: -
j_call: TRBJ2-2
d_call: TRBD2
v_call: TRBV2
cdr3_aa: CASRPLTSRAGELFF
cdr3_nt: TGTGCCAGCAGGCCCCTGACTAGCAGGGCCGGGGAGCTGTTTTTT

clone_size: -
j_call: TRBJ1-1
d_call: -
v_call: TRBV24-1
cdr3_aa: CATSNTLNTEAFF
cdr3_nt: TGTGCCACCAGTAACACACTGAACACTGAAGCTTTCTTT

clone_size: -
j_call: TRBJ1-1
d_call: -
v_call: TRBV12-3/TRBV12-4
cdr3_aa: CASSFYGIMNTEAFF
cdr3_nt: TGTGCCAGCAGTTTTTATGGAATCATGAACACTGAAGCTTTCTTT

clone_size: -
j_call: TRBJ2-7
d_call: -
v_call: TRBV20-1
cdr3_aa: CRVSGKGLEQYF
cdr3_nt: TGCAGGGTCTCCGGAAAAGGCCTCGAGCAGTACTTC

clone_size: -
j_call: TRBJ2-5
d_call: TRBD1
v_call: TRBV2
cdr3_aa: CASSLTGVRETQYF
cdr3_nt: TGTGCCAGCAGTTTAACAGGGGTTAGAGAGACCCAGTACTTC

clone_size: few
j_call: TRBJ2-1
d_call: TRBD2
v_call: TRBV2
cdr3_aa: CASGRVSATANEQFF
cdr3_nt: TGTGCCAGCGGGAGGGTCAGCGCTACTGCCAATGAGCAGTTCTTC

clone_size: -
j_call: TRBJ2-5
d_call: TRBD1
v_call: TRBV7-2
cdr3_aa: CANSLAGQGQETQYF
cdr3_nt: TGTGCCAACAGCTTAGCCGGACAGGGCCAAGAGACCCAGTACTTC

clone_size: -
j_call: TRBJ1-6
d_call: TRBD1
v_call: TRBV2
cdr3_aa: CASSDSTGVLGSPLHF
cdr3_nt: TGTGCCAGCAGTGATTCGACAGGGGTTCTTGGTTCACCCCTCCACTTT

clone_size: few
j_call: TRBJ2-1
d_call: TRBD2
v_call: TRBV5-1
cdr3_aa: CASTPSGSSYNEQFF
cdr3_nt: TGTGCCAGTACACCGAGCGGGAGCTCCTACAATGAGCAGTTCTTC